This T cell receptor beta chain was identified during a study of PD-1 blockade in classical Hodgkin lymphoma (dated by TCRdb to the early 2020s). Notes on the research overall: Nivolumab dosing was 3 mg/kg intravenously every 2 weeks, continuing until either disease progression or unacceptable toxicity. The study used CyTOF and TCR beta sequencing to define a peripheral blood immune signature of response to PD-1 blockade in classical Hodgkin lymphoma. General findings and caveats noted by the study authors: Trial patients with a complete response had baseline diversity similar to that of newly diagnosed patients, while partial responders and progressors had significantly lower diversity. Patients starting nivolumab less than 1 year after ASCT had lower diversity and were excluded from later analyses to avoid confounding by immune reconstitution. Only a single clinical trial cohort was studied, and what caused the repertoire differences, possibly disease activity or prior therapy, remained undefined. By C4D1, a significant rise was seen in CD4+ TCR diversity but not in CD8+ TCR diversity (p=0.0027 vs p=0.16), and the rise was most apparent among complete responders (p=0.02). Newly diagnosed patients were reported to have lower baseline TCR diversity than healthy donors, and relapsed/refractory patients were reported to have lower baseline TCR diversity still.

Taken from the germline V gene, the CDR1 and CDR2 loops are SGHRS and YFSETQ. V and J lose 4 bases and 4 bases, and a span of 15 bases separates them. Taken from cysteine to phenylalanine, the CDR3 has 15 residues. The CDR3 DNA has 45 bases and is translated from base 1. Remarks on this clone: Its antigen is unknown. Base-call qualities are not available, and no considerably larger clone is one nucleotide away.

Genomic DNA was extracted with the Qiagen DNeasy kit from unsorted PBMCs and from negatively selected CD4+ and CD8+ fractions. Amplification of TCR beta CDR3 regions was done by immunoSEQ multiplex PCR with primers that anneal to V and J segments. Amplification bias was minimized using a synthetic immune receptor repertoire, and residual bias was removed computationally after sequencing. The study's own analysis went as follows. Custom Python scripts were used to quantify repertoire diversity as the Shannon entropy index. Unsorted, CD4+ and CD8+ repertoires were analyzed separately, except for combined analyses in which CD4+ and CD8+ sequences were merged in silico. A clone was considered expanded if an increase in frequency of at least 2-fold after treatment relative to C1D1 was found, and a pseudocount of 0.5 was applied to clones undetected at baseline. Clones with 0 or 1 copy at C1D1 were defined as singleton clones, while clones with 2 or more copies were defined as non-singleton clones. Clones expanded in unsorted samples were annotated as CD4+, CD8+ or unknown by matching protein sequences in sorted samples from the same patient. Wilcoxon tests on paired samples were used to test diversity changes from C1D1 to C4D1. The immuneACCESS repertoire file appears here via TCRdb, limited to in-frame rearrangements. These files lack a portion of the clones; in checked studies, under half of the deficit traces to unresolved V genes, and the cause of the others is not known. That table furnishes V, J and clone size, whereas the DNA furnished D and trimming. The sample table lists more than 50,000 clones, over 55% of them with a count of one. Jointly, the top ten make up roughly 9% of the sample.

The intended sense of this specimen's time point label: cycle 2 day 1 (C2D1) of nivolumab. Every trial patient had relapsed following autologous stem cell transplantation, and prior brentuximab vedotin exposure was what differed among cohorts A, B and C. The trial cohort was composed of over 50 patients with relapsed/refractory classical Hodgkin lymphoma, for whom complete response, partial response or progressive disease was recorded as best overall response. Trial patients were treated with single-agent nivolumab in the multi-cohort phase II CheckMate 205 trial. Best overall response was determined by an independent review committee according to the 2007 International Working Group response criteria. Trial PBMCs were collected just before the start of nivolumab (C1D1) and during therapy at cycle 2 day 1 and cycle 4 day 1. After peripheral blood was drawn into 8 mL Vacutainer Cell Preparation Tubes, PBMCs were isolated by centrifugation and then cryopreserved.

The receptor comes from a human donor with classical Hodgkin lymphoma. This sample comprised peripheral blood mononuclear cells (PBMCs), obtained before the second cycle of nivolumab. Recombination connected TRBV5-1 to TRBJ2-1; TRBD2 is perhaps the D gene, given 7 matching bases. CDR3 protein: CASSGGPAGYNEQFF. In nucleotides, the sequence is TGCGCCAGCAGCGGGGGGCCAGCGGGGTACAATGAGCAGTTCTTC.